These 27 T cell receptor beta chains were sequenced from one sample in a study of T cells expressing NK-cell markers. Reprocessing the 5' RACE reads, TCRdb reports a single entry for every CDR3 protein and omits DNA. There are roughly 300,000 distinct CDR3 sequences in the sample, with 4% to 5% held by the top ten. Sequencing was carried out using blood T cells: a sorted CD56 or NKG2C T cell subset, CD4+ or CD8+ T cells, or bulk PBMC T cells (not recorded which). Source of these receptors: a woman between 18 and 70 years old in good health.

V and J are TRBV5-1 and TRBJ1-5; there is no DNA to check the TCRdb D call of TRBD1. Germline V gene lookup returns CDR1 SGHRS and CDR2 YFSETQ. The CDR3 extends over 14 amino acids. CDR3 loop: CASSYGQGIQPQHF. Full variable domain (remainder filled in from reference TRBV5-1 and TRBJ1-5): KAGVTQTPRYLIKTRGQQVTLSCSPISGHRSVSWYQQTPGQGLQFLFEYFSETQRNKGNFPGRFSGRQFSNSRSEMNVSTLELGDSALYLCASSYGQGIQPQHFGDGTRLSIL.

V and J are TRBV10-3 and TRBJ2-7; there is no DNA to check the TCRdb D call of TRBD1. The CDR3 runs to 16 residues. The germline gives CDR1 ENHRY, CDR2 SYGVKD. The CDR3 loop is CAISDPLGQGAYEQYF.

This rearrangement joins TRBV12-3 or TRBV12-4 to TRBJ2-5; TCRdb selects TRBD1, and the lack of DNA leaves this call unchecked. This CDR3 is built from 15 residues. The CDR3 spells CASSPRGLGQETQYF.

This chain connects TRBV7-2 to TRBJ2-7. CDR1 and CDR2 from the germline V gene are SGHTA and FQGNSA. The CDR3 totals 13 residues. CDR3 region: CASSLVAAERQYF.

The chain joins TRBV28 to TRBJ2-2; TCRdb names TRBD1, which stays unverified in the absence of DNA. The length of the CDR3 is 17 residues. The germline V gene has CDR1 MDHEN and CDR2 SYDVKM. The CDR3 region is CASSGTGARARPGELFF.

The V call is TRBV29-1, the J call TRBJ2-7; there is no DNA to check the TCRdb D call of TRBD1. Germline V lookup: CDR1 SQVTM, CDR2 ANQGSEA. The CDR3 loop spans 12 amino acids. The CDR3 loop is CSVGPGGYEQYF.

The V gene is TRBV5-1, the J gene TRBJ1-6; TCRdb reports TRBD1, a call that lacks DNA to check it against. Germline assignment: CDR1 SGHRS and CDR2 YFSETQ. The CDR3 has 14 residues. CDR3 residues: CASSLGGWNSPLHF.

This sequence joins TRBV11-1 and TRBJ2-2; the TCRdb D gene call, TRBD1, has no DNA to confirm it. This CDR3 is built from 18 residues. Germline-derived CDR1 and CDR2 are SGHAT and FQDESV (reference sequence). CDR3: CASSLVVKQGINTGELFF.

The CDR3 region is CSATPDPNTEAFF. The chain is built from TRBV20-1 and TRBJ1-1. The germline V gene encodes CDR1 DFQATT and CDR2 SNEGSKA (reference sequence). The CDR3 covers 13 residues.

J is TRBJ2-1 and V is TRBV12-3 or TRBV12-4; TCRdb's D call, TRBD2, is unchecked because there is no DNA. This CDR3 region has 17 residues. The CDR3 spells CASSLLAGGSSYNEQFF.

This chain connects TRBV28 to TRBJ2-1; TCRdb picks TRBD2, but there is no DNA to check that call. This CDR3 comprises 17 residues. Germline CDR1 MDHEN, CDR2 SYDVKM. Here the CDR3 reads CASRRSSPEGPYNEQFF.

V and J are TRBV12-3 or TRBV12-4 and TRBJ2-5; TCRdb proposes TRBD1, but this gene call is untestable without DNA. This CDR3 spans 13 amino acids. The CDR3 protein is CASSLDTVETQYF.

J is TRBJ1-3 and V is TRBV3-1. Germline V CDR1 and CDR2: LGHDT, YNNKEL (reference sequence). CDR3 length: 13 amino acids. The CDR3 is CASSPMDLVTIYF.

CDR3 amino acids: CASSQVVNYGYTF. The V and J genes are TRBV3-1 and TRBJ1-2. Germline assignment: CDR1 LGHDT and CDR2 YNNKEL (reference sequence). This CDR3 comprises 13 residues.

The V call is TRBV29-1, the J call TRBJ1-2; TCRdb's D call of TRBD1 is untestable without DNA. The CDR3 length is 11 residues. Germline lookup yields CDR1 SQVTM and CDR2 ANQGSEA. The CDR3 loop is CSVAGGGGYTF.

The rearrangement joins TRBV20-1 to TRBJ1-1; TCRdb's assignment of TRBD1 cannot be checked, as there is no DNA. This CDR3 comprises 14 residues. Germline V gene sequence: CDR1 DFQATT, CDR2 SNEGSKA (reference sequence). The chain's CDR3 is CSAREDRARTEAFF.

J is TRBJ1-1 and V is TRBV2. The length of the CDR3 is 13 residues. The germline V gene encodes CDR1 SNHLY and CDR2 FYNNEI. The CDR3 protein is CASTPGWNTEAFF. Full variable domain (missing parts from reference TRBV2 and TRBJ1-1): EPEVTQTPSHQVTQMGQEVILRCVPISNHLYFYWYRQILGQKVEFLVSFYNNEISEKSEIFDDQFSVERPDGSNFTLKIRSTKLEDSAMYFCASTPGWNTEAFFGQGTRLTVV.

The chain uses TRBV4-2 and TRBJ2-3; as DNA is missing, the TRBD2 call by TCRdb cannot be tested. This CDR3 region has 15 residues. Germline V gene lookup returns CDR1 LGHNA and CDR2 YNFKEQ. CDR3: CASSQEGGSRDTQYF.

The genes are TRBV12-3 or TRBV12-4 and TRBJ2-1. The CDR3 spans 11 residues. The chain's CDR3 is CASSSLNEQFF.

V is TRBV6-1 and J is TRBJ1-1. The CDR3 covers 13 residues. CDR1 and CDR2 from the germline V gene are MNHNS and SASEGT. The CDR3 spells CASTRVGNTEAFF.

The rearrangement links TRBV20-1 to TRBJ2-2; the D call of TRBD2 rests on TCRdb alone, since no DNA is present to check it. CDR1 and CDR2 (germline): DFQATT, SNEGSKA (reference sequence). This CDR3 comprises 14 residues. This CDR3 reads CSARVGLHTGELFF.

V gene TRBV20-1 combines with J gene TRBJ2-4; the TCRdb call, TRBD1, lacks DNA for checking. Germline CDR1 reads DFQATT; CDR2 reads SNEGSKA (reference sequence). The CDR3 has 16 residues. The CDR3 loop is CSARDTSGGAKNIQYF.

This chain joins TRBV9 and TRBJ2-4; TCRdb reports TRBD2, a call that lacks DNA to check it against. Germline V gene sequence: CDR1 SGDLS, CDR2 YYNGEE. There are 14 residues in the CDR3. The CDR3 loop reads CASSTRTSGNIQYF.

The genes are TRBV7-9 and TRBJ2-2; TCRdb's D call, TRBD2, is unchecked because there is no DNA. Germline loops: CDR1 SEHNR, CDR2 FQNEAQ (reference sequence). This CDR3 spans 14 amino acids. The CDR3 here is CASSWTGGTGELFF.

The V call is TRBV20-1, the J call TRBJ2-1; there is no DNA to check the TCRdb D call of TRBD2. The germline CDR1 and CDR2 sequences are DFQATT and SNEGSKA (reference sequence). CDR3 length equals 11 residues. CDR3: CSASLAFEQFF.

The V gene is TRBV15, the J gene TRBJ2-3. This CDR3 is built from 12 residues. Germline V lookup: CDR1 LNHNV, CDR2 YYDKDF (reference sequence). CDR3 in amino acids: CATSKRTDTQYF.

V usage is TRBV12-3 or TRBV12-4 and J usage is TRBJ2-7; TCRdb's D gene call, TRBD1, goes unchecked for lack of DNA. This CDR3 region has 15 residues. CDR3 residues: CASSRRDSSSYEQYF.